These 30 T cell receptor beta chains came from one sample sequenced in a study of cytomegalovirus exposure and HLA in healthy donors. PCR involved 60 Vbeta and 13 Jbeta primers. Produced via immunoSEQ multiplex PCR; TCRdb's table is partial and in-frame only. Here the sample spans over 250,000 clones, roughly two thirds being singletons. Sequenced material: PBMCs. These receptor sequences come from a female donor in good health and CMV-seronegative.

A single count supports this clone. The V call is TRBV2, the J call TRBJ2-2; D gene ambiguous. Germline V gene data show CDR1 as SNHLY and CDR2 as FYNNEI. There are 13 residues in the CDR3. V lost 6 bases, J lost 3 bases, and 8 bases lay in between. The CDR3 is CASRAVYTGELFF. DNA of the CDR3: TGTGCCAGCAGGGCGGTGTACACCGGGGAGCTGTTTTTT.

This clone was observed a handful of times. CDR3 loop: CASSPGLPNEKLFF. The DNA for the CDR3 is TGTGCCAGCTCCCCGGGATTACCTAATGAAAAACTGTTTTTT. The chain employs TRBV18 and TRBJ1-4, with unresolved D. The CDR3 is 14 residues long. Germline V CDR1 and CDR2: KGHSH, LQKENI. The ends were cut back, 6 bases at V and 3 bases at J, with 11 bases in the middle.

The rearrangement joins TRBV7-2 to TRBJ1-2, with unresolved D. Germline assignment: CDR1 SGHTA and CDR2 FQGNSA. CDR3 size: 11 residues. V lost 8 bases, J lost 0 bases, and 4 bases lay in between. The CDR3 is CASGANYGYTF. CDR3 DNA sequence: TGTGCCAGCGGAGCTAACTATGGCTACACCTTC.

V usage is TRBV29-1 and J usage is TRBJ1-2; 7 nucleotides match TRBD1. The germline gives CDR1 SQVTM, CDR2 ANQGSEA. J lost 4 bases, V lost 3 bases, and 2 bases had no gene match. The CDR3 loop spans 12 amino acids. Here the CDR3 reads CSVEEGAYGYTF. CDR3 DNA: TGCAGCGTTGAGGAGGGGGCCTATGGCTACACCTTC.

The rearrangement links TRBV9 to TRBJ2-5, with TRBD2 matching over 7 bases. V was clipped by 3 bases and J by 4 bases; unmatched bases: 9. The CDR3 extends over 15 amino acids. From germline, CDR1 is SGDLS and CDR2 YYNGEE. Here the CDR3 reads CASSASGNLAETQYF. The CDR3 coding sequence is TGTGCCAGCAGCGCAAGCGGGAACTTAGCAGAGACCCAGTACTTC.

A few counts support this clone. This chain joins TRBV19 and TRBJ2-1; 7 positions match TRBD1. The V and J ends lost 4 bases and 4 bases, in that order; junction bases with no gene match: 4. The CDR3 has 14 amino acids. From germline, CDR1 is LNHDA and CDR2 SQIVND (reference sequence). Written as DNA, the CDR3 is TGTGCCAGTAGTAGCAGACAGGGTTACAATGAGCAGTTCTTC. This gives the protein CASSSRQGYNEQFF.

On this clone itself: The identical CDR3 is also encoded by other nucleotide sequences in the sample. The chain has TRBV19 and TRBJ2-7; TRBD1 is a possible D gene (5 bases). The V end lost 2 bases, the J end lost 4 bases, and 9 bases lay between the germline ends. The CDR3 spans 13 residues. The germline V gene has CDR1 LNHDA and CDR2 SQIVND (reference sequence). The CDR3 nucleotides read TGTGCCAGTAGTATAAGGGCAGGGTACGAGCAGTACTTC. Translated, it gives CASSIRAGYEQYF. Together with reference TRBV19 and TRBJ2-7, the CDR3 gives the full variable domain: DGGITQSPKYLFRKEGQNVTLSCEQNLNHDAMYWYRQDPGQGLRLIYYSQIVNDFQKGDIAEGYSVSREKKESFPLTVTSAQKNPTAFYLCASSIRAGYEQYFGPGTRLTVT.

This clone came up a few times. The rearrangement joins TRBV7-9 to TRBJ1-1; D unresolved. The V gene lost 4 bases and the J gene lost 6 bases, with 18 bases spanning the gap. CDR1 and CDR2 from the germline V gene are SEHNR and FQNEAQ (reference sequence). The CDR3 length is 15 residues. CDR3 bases: TGTGCCAGCAGCTCGACTAGGAAGGACCACCCTGAAGCTTTCTTT. Translating gives CASSSTRKDHPEAFF.

The chain uses TRBV7-9 and TRBJ2-7, with 8 positions matching TRBD1. V dropped 5 bases and J dropped 3; count of bases not matched to a gene: 12. Germline V gene sequence: CDR1 SEHNR, CDR2 FQNEAQ (reference sequence). This CDR3 contains 16 residues. The CDR3 coding sequence is TGTGCCAGCAGCCCCCATCTTTGGACAGGGATCTACGAGCAGTACTTC. It yields the protein CASSPHLWTGIYEQYF.

This sequence joins TRBV6-1 and TRBJ2-3, with TRBD2 as a possible D gene (7 bases). The ends were cut back, 1 base at V and 4 bases at J, with 12 bases in the middle. This CDR3 contains 15 residues. Germline V lookup: CDR1 MNHNS, CDR2 SASEGT. The DNA of the CDR3 is TGTGCCAGCAGTGAAGTAGGGGGAGGGGCAGATACGCAGTATTTT. Residues: CASSEVGGGADTQYF.

This clone was picked up one time. The chain is built from TRBV5-1 and TRBJ2-5; TRBD1 is a possible D gene (5 bases). V gave up 5 bases and J gave up 1 base, with 18 bases separating them. The CDR3 contains 16 residues. In germline, CDR1 is SGHRS, CDR2 YFSETQ. The CDR3 DNA sequence: TGCGCCAGCAGTTTAGCCCAGGGCGAGAGCCAAGAGACCCAGTACTTC. Amino acid sequence: CASSLAQGESQETQYF.

This clone was seen once. The rearrangement uses TRBV7-9 and TRBJ2-7, with TRBD1 matching 9 bases. Germline-derived CDR1 and CDR2 are SEHNR and FQNEAQ (reference sequence). V dropped 0 bases and J dropped 5; count of bases not matched to a gene: 2. This CDR3 comprises 14 residues. The CDR3: CASSLAGQGHEQYF. The CDR3 bases are TGTGCCAGCAGCTTAGCGGGACAGGGACACGAGCAGTACTTC.

The J gene is TRBJ2-7, the V gene TRBV6-5, with D perhaps TRBD2 (5 bases). The germline V gene encodes CDR1 MNHEY and CDR2 SVGAGI. This CDR3 spans 11 amino acids. Deletions cut 6 bases from V and 3 bases from J, with 6 bases between. The CDR3 sequence: CASRSGYEQYF. In DNA, the CDR3 is TGTGCCAGCAGGAGCGGCTACGAGCAGTACTTC.

The CDR3 DNA follows: TGCGCCAGCAGGGACAGGACTAGCGGGGACACCGGGGAGCTGTTTTTT. Its translation is CASRDRTSGDTGELFF. V is TRBV10-2 and J is TRBJ2-2, with 12 nucleotides matching TRBD2. Losses at the gene ends were 6 bases for V and 3 bases for J; bases not matched to a gene: 5. CDR1 is WSHSY, CDR2 SAAADI, per germline. This CDR3 region has 16 residues.

This clone was seen more than once but under ten times. V and J are TRBV7-9 and TRBJ2-7; the D gene is possibly TRBD2 (6 bases). The CDR3 is made up of 14 amino acids. V shed 3 bases and J shed 5 bases, with 14 bases lying between them. The V gene's germline CDR1 is SEHNR and CDR2 FQNEAQ (reference sequence). The CDR3 coding sequence is TGTGCCAGCAGCTTCGGGGGAGGATTGGACGAGCAGTACTTC. It specifies CASSFGGGLDEQYF.

This clone was detected only a few times. The chain links TRBV18 to TRBJ1-1; perhaps TRBD1 as D (6 bases). Trimming shortened V by 3 bases and J by 0 bases, and 11 bases separated the two germline ends. Germline CDR1 reads KGHSH; CDR2 reads LQKENI. There are 15 residues in the CDR3. Here the CDR3 DNA reads TGTGCCAGCTCACCTTCAGGGGTCGTGAACACTGAAGCTTTCTTT. Translating gives CASSPSGVVNTEAFF. Filled out from reference TRBV18 and TRBJ1-1, the complete variable domain reads NAGVMQNPRHLVRRRGQEARLRCSPMKGHSHVYWYRQLPEEGLKFMVYLQKENIIDESGMPKERFSAEFPKEGPSILRIQQVVRGDSAAYFCASSPSGVVNTEAFFGQGTRLTVV.

The chain uses TRBV2 and TRBJ2-7, with D possibly being TRBD2 (6 bases). The CDR3 has 12 residues. Germline lookup yields CDR1 SNHLY and CDR2 FYNNEI. CDR3 in DNA: TGTGCGAGGGGTAGCGGAGGCTACGAGCAGTACTTC. Amino acids: CARGSGGYEQYF.

This clone was seen more than once but under ten times. The chain joins TRBV4-1 to TRBJ2-5; 9 positions match TRBD1. The CDR3 sequence is 15 residues long. After removal of 0 bases from V and 11 bases from J, the junction contained 10 bases not matched to a gene. The germline V gene encodes CDR1 MGHRA and CDR2 YSYEKL. The CDR3 reads CASSQDAQGAREQYF. Here the CDR3 DNA reads TGCGCCAGCAGCCAAGACGCACAGGGGGCGCGGGAGCAGTACTTC.

The chain uses TRBV7-9 and TRBJ2-1, with 13 bases matching TRBD2. The V and J ends lost 5 bases and 6 bases, in that order; junction bases with no gene match: 7. Germline CDR1 reads SEHNR; CDR2 reads FQNEAQ (reference sequence). The CDR3 spans 16 residues. The CDR3 DNA reads TGTGCCAGCAGCCTTAGCTGGACTAGCGGGAGCAATGAGCAGTTCTTC. It codes for CASSLSWTSGSNEQFF. Drawing the rest from reference TRBV7-9 and TRBJ2-1, the complete variable domain is DTGVSQNPRHKITKRGQNVTFRCDPISEHNRLYWYRQTLGQGPEFLTYFQNEAQLEKSRLLSDRFSAERPKGSFSTLEIQRTEQGDSAMYLCASSLSWTSGSNEQFFGPGTRLTVL.

The CDR3 DNA follows: TGCGCCAGCAGCCTGGAGGGACAGGGGAACTATGGCTACACCTTC. Residues: CASSLEGQGNYGYTF. The chain uses TRBV5-1 and TRBJ1-2; 10 bases are a match to TRBD1. This CDR3 has 15 amino acids. Germline CDR1 reads SGHRS; CDR2 reads YFSETQ. V dropped 4 bases and J dropped 2; count of bases not matched to a gene: 5.

This chain joins TRBV5-1 and TRBJ2-2; D remains unclear. Per the germline V gene, CDR1 is SGHRS and CDR2 is YFSETQ. The ends were cut back, 2 bases at V and 0 bases at J, with 5 bases in the middle. This CDR3 comprises 14 residues. The CDR3 protein is CASSFSPNTGELFF. DNA for the CDR3: TGCGCCAGCAGCTTTAGTCCGAACACCGGGGAGCTGTTTTTT. The full variable domain, with the rest looked up from reference TRBV5-1 and TRBJ2-2, is KAGVTQTPRYLIKTRGQQVTLSCSPISGHRSVSWYQQTPGQGLQFLFEYFSETQRNKGNFPGRFSGRQFSNSRSEMNVSTLELGDSALYLCASSFSPNTGELFFGEGSRLTVL.

This chain links TRBV4-2 with TRBJ2-7; the match to TRBD1 covers 8 bases. V lost 0 bases and J lost 7; bases outside the gene matches: 5. Germline CDR1 and CDR2: LGHNA and YNFKEQ. This CDR3 region has 14 residues. CDR3 bases: TGTGCCAGCAGCCAAGAACCCAGGGGGCTTGAGCAGTACTTC. Its protein is CASSQEPRGLEQYF.

The chain is built from TRBV9 and TRBJ2-3, with D perhaps matching TRBD1 (5 bases). The CDR3 is made up of 13 amino acids. V shed 0 bases and J shed 4 bases, with 6 bases lying between them. In germline, CDR1 is SGDLS, CDR2 YYNGEE. In DNA, the CDR3 is TGTGCCAGCAGCGTAGGACAGCCAGATACGCAGTATTTT. Translating it yields CASSVGQPDTQYF. Full variable domain (missing parts from reference TRBV9 and TRBJ2-3): DSGVTQTPKHLITATGQRVTLRCSPRSGDLSVYWYQQSLDQGLQFLIQYYNGEERAKGNILERFSAQQFPDLHSELNLSSLELGDSALYFCASSVGQPDTQYFGPGTRLTVL.

This clone was found a few times. This same CDR3 is encoded by further DNA sequences in the sample. The chain has TRBV5-1 and TRBJ2-1; TRBD2 matches at 11 bases. This CDR3 comprises 15 residues. Trimming cost V 2 bases and J 6 bases; bases outside gene matches: 4. Looked up from germline, CDR1 is SGHRS and CDR2 is YFSETQ. For the CDR3, the DNA is TGCGCCAGCAGCTTAGGACTAGCGGGCCCCAATGAGCAGTTCTTC. Residues: CASSLGLAGPNEQFF.

The V and J genes are TRBV5-5 and TRBJ2-7, with 8 bases matching TRBD1. J gave up 6 bases and V 0 bases, and 5 bases lay outside the gene matches. The CDR3 is 14 amino acids. CDR1 SGHKS and CDR2 YYEKEE come from the germline V gene (reference sequence). The CDR3 spells CASSLGPQGAEQYF. The CDR3 DNA sequence: TGTGCCAGCAGCTTGGGGCCGCAGGGGGCCGAGCAGTACTTC.

V is TRBV30 and J is TRBJ2-3; TRBD2 matches at 10 bases. After removal of 1 base from V and 3 bases from J, the junction contained 16 bases not matched to a gene. The germline CDR1 and CDR2 sequences are GTSNPN and SVGIG (reference sequence). The CDR3 has 19 residues. The DNA of the CDR3 is TGTGCCTGGAGTGAGACGTACTACTTAGCGGGAGGCGTTACAGATACGCAGTATTTT. As protein: CAWSETYYLAGGVTDTQYF. The full variable domain, with the rest looked up from reference TRBV30 and TRBJ2-3, is SQTIHQWPATLVQPVGSPLSLECTVEGTSNPNLYWYRQAAGRGLQLLFYSVGIGQISSEVPQNLSASRPQDRQFILSSKKLLLSDSGFYLCAWSETYYLAGGVTDTQYFGPGTRLTVL.

The chain links TRBV19 to TRBJ1-4; D not resolved. CDR3 length: 15 residues. Germline V gene lookup returns CDR1 LNHDA and CDR2 SQIVND (reference sequence). V lost 5 bases to trimming and J lost 8 bases, with 18 bases between them. The CDR3 nucleotides read TGTGCCAGTAGTTCGCGGGCAGGTCTCATCGAAAAACTGTTTTTT. Translating gives CASSSRAGLIEKLFF. The variable domain in full, completed from reference TRBV19 and TRBJ1-4, reads DGGITQSPKYLFRKEGQNVTLSCEQNLNHDAMYWYRQDPGQGLRLIYYSQIVNDFQKGDIAEGYSVSREKKESFPLTVTSAQKNPTAFYLCASSSRAGLIEKLFFGSGTQLSVL.

The sample holds a few counts of this clone. J is TRBJ2-7 and V is TRBV7-6, with D perhaps TRBD2 (6 bases). Germline V gives CDR1 SGHVS, CDR2 FNYEAQ. The CDR3 spans 16 residues. Trimming removed 1 base from V and 3 bases from J, with 16 bases in between. The CDR3 DNA follows: TGTGCCAGCAGCTTAGGCACTAGCCCTAAACTCTACGAGCAGTACTTC. Protein: CASSLGTSPKLYEQYF.

The chain joins TRBV2 to TRBJ2-7, with 8 bases identical to TRBD1. This CDR3 spans 14 amino acids. The V gene's germline CDR1 is SNHLY and CDR2 FYNNEI. With V trimmed by 5 bases and J by 0 bases, 3 bases remained unmatched. The CDR3 loop is CASSRDRTSYEQYF. The CDR3 DNA is TGTGCCAGCAGTCGGGACAGGACCTCCTACGAGCAGTACTTC.

The rearrangement joins TRBV5-1 to TRBJ1-2, with 8 positions matching TRBD1. Looked up from germline, CDR1 is SGHRS and CDR2 is YFSETQ. Losses at the gene ends were 1 base for V and 4 bases for J; bases not matched to a gene: 3. The CDR3 spans 14 residues. CDR3 sequence reads: CASSLYRGAYGYTF. The CDR3 DNA sequence: TGCGCCAGCAGCTTGTACAGGGGGGCCTATGGCTACACCTTC.